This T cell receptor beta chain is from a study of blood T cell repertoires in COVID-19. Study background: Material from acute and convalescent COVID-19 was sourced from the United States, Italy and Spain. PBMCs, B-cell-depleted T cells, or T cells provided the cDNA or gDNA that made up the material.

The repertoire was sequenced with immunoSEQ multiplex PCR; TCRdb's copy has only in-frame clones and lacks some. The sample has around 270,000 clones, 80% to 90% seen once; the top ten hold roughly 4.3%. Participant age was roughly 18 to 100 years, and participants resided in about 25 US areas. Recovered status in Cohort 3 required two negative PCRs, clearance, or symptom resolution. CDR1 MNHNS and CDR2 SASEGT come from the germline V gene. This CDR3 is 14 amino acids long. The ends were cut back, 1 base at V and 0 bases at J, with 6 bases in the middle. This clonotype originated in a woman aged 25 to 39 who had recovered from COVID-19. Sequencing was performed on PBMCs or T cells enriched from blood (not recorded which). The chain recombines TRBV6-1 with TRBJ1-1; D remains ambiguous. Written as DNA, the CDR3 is TGTGCCAGCAGTGAAGTTAGCCTGAACACTGAAGCTTTCTTT. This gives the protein CASSEVSLNTEAFF.